What follows are 8 T cell receptor beta chains derived from one specimen sequenced in a study of T cell responses to AZD1222 COVID-19 vaccine. Repertoires were generated with immunoSEQ multiplex PCR, while TCRdb's copy carries only in-frame clones and drops some. The table records approximately 150,000 clones, 85% to 95% of them present only once. The sequencing used peripheral blood, collected on day 0 of AZD1222 vaccination. The source of these receptors is an adult in good health.

Only one count was recorded for this clone. The rearrangement joins TRBV11-2 to TRBJ2-7; D gene uncertain. From germline, CDR1 is SGHAT and CDR2 FQNNGV. The V end was cut by 2 bases, the J end by 12 bases, with 14 bases between. The CDR3 length is 12 residues. The CDR3 is CASSLLEDRTYF. The CDR3 DNA is TGTGCCAGCAGCTTACTTGAGGACCGAACGTACTTC.

The chain employs TRBV5-4 and TRBJ2-1; possible D gene TRBD1, 5 bases. There are 15 residues in the CDR3. V was clipped by 0 bases and J by 8 bases, with 15 bases between them. Germline CDR1 and CDR2: SGHNT and YYREEE (reference sequence). CDR3 residues: CASSLGAQGTDEQFF. In DNA, the CDR3 is TGTGCCAGCAGCTTGGGAGCGCAGGGCACCGATGAGCAGTTCTTC. The full variable domain, completed using reference TRBV5-4 and TRBJ2-1, is ETGVTQSPTHLIKTRGQQVTLRCSSQSGHNTVSWYQQALGQGPQFIFQYYREEENGRGNFPPRFSGLQFPNYSSELNVNALELDDSALYLCASSLGAQGTDEQFFGPGTRLTVL.

This sequence joins TRBV12-3 or TRBV12-4 and TRBJ1-1; D gene uncertain. The ends were cut back, 1 base at V and 7 bases at J, with 1 base in the middle. The CDR3 is made up of 10 amino acids. The CDR3 coding sequence is TGTGCCAGCAGTTTAGTTGAAGCTTTCTTT. Its protein is CASSLVEAFF.

The V and J genes are TRBV2 and TRBJ1-6; maybe TRBD1 (5 bases). The CDR3 extends over 15 amino acids. CDR1 SNHLY and CDR2 FYNNEI come from the germline V gene. Trimming took off 6 bases at V and 5 bases at J, with 14 bases between the two ends. The CDR3 is CASRGPTVNNSPLHF. CDR3 nucleotides: TGTGCCAGCAGGGGGCCAACAGTTAATAATTCACCCCTCCACTTT. Using reference TRBV2 and TRBJ1-6 for the parts outside the CDR3, the full variable domain is EPEVTQTPSHQVTQMGQEVILRCVPISNHLYFYWYRQILGQKVEFLVSFYNNEISEKSEIFDDQFSVERPDGSNFTLKIRSTKLEDSAMYFCASRGPTVNNSPLHFGNGTRLTVT.

The chain carries TRBV28 and TRBJ1-2; D not resolved. V was clipped by 5 bases and J by 5 bases, with 9 bases between them. This CDR3 has 12 amino acids. Germline CDR1 MDHEN, CDR2 SYDVKM. CDR3 bases: TGTGCCAGCAGTCAAGAGAGATATGGCTACACCTTC. This encodes CASSQERYGYTF.

This clone was found once. The chain recombines TRBV25-1 with TRBJ2-2; D is ambiguous. This CDR3 has 16 residues. Germline V CDR1 and CDR2: MGHDK, SYGVNS. The ends were cut back, 1 base at V and 5 bases at J, with 14 bases in the middle. CDR3 DNA: TGTGCCAGCAGTGAATCAAGGGCCGGGCGAACCGGGGAGCTGTTTTTT. Its protein product is CASSESRAGRTGELFF. Together with reference TRBV25-1 and TRBJ2-2, the CDR3 gives the full variable domain: EADIYQTPRYLVIGTGKKITLECSQTMGHDKMYWYQQDPGMELHLIHYSYGVNSTEKGDLSSESTVSRIRTEHFPLTLESARPSHTSQYLCASSESRAGRTGELFFGEGSRLTVL.

The chain is built from TRBV5-6 and TRBJ2-7; TRBD2 agrees at 14 bases. The CDR3 loop spans 15 amino acids. Germline CDR1 SGHDT, CDR2 YYEEEE. V dropped 2 bases and J dropped 4; count of bases not matched to a gene: 2. The CDR3 protein is CASSFGTSGSYEQYF. The CDR3 bases are TGTGCCAGCAGCTTCGGGACTAGCGGGAGTTACGAGCAGTACTTC.

This chain uses TRBV24-1 with TRBJ2-3; TRBD1 matches at 10 bases. Unmatched junction bases numbered 3, after V lost 10 bases and J lost 3 bases. The CDR3 contains 13 residues. Per germline, CDR1 KGHDR and CDR2 SFDVKD. The CDR3 DNA sequence: TGTGCCACGAGGGACAGGGGAACAGATACGCAGTATTTT. It is translated as CATRDRGTDTQYF.